Described below is a single T cell receptor beta chain sequence and its context. J lost 3 bases, V lost 6 bases, and 13 bases had no gene match. This CDR3 is 15 amino acids long. Germline V CDR1 and CDR2: SQVTM, ANQGSEA. This sample was taken from a study of blood T cell repertoires in COVID-19. Study in general: PBMCs, B-cell-depleted T cells, or T cells provided the cDNA or gDNA that made up the material.

Libraries were prepared by immunoSEQ multiplex PCR; TCRdb keeps only in-frame clonotypes and omits some of them. Among approximately 48,000 clones listed, 85% to 90% were seen once. Input material: peripheral blood. The rearrangement joins TRBV29-1 to TRBJ2-7; 8 bases match TRBD1. The receptor was isolated from a man in his fifties or sixties with acute or convalescent COVID-19. CDR3 sequence: CSVLGKQGGGYEQYF. CDR3 bases: TGCAGCGTGTTGGGGAAACAGGGGGGCGGCTACGAGCAGTACTTC.